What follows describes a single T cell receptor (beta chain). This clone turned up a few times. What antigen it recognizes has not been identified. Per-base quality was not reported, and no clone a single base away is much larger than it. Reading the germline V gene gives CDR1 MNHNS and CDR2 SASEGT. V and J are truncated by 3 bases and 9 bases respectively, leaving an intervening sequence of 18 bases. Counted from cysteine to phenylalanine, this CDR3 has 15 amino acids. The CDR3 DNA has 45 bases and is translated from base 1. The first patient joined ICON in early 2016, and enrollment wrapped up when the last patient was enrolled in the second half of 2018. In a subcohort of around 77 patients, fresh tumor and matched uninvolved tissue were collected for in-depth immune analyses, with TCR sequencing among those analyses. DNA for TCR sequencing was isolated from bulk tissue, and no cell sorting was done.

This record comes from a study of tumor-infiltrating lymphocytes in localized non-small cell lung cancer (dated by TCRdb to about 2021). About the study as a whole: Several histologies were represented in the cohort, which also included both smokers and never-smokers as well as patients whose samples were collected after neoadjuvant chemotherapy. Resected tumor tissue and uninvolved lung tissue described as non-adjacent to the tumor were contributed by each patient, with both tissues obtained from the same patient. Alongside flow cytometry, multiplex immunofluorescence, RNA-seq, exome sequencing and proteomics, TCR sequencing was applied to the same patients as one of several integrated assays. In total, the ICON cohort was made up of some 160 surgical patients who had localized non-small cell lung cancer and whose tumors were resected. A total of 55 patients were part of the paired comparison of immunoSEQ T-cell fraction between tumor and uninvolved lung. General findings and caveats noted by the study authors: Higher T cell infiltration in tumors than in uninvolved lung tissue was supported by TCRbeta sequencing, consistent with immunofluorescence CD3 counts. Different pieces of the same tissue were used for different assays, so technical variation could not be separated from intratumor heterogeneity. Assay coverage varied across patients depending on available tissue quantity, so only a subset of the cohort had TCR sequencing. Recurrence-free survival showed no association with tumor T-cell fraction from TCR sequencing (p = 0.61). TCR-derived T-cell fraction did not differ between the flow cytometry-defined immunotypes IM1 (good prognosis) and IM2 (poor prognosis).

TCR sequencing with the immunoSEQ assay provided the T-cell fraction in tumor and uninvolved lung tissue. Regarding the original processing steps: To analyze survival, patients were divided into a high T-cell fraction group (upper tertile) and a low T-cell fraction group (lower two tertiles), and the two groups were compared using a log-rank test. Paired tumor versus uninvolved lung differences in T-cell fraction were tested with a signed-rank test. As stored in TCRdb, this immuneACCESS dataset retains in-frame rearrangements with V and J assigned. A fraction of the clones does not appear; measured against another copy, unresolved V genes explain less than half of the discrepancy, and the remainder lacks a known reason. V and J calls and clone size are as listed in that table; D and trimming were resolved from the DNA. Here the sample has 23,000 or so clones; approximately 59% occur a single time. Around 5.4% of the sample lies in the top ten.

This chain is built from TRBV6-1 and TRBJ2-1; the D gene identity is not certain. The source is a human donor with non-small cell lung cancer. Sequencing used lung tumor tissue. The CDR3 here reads CASSEGSGGMGEQFF. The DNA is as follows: TGTGCCAGCAGTGAGGGATCGGGCGGTATGGGTGAGCAGTTCTTC.